The present T cell receptor (beta chain) was sequenced within a study of tumor-infiltrating lymphocytes in primary liver carcinoma. Study in general: Stage T1-T3 N0M0 tumors measured about 4.2 to 10 cm at most. Points from the study as a whole: Tumor region pairs showed greater overlap than either tumor-adjacent or tumor-blood pairs did.

Note on this clonotype: No antigen is known for it. No conserved phenylalanine or tryptophan ends this CDR3, so it is likely a read error.

Unsorted bulk tissue of about 19-31 mg yielded co-extracted RNA and DNA. Patients showed chronic HBV infection and an absence of prior treatment. A constant-region primer primed TCR beta cDNA synthesis from about 0.45 ug of total RNA. ARM-PCR, slightly modified, supplied the TCR beta libraries through three nested multiplex PCR rounds. Each of the first two PCR rounds ran approximately 9 cycles with TRBV1-TRBV30 forward and C-beta reverse primers. TCRdb used MiXCR to reprocess the multiplex PCR reads, holding one entry per CDR3 protein. The sample carries approximately 45,000 distinct CDR3 sequences, around 66% recorded once. CDR3 length equals 15 residues. The V gene lost 8 bases and the J gene lost 3 bases, with 20 bases spanning the gap. Germline V lookup: CDR1 SQVTM, CDR2 ANQGSEA.

V and J are TRBV29-1 and TRBJ2-1, with a weak D call TRBD2 (7 bases). Sequencing input: liver tumor tissue from sampling region 2. The subset: tumor region T2, inferior pole. This TCR was recovered from a man aged 40-55 years with primary liver carcinoma and hepatitis B virus infection. The CDR3 reads CSIGLGGGFYNEQFL. The CDR3 region has the DNA TGCAGCATTGGACTAGGGGGAGGGTTCTACAATGAGCAGTTCTTA.